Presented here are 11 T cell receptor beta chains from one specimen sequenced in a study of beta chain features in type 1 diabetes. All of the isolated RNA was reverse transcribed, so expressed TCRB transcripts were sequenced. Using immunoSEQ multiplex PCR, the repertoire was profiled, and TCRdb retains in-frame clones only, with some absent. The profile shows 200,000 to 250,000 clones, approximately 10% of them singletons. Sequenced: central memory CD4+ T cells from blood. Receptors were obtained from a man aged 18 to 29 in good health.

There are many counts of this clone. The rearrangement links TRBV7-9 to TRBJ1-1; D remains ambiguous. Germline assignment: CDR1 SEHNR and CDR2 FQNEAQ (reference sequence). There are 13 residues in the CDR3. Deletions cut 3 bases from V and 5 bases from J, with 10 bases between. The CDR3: CASSFHEVTEAFF. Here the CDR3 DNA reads TGTGCCAGCAGCTTTCACGAGGTTACTGAAGCTTTCTTT. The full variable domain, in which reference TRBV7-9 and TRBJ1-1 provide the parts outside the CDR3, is DTGVSQNPRHKITKRGQNVTFRCDPISEHNRLYWYRQTLGQGPEFLTYFQNEAQLEKSRLLSDRFSAERPKGSFSTLEIQRTEQGDSAMYLCASSFHEVTEAFFGQGTRLTVV.

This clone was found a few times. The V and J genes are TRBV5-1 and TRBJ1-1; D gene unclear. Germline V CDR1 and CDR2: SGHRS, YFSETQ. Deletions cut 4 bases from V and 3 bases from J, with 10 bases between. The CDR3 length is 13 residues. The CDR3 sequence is CASSTDPDTEAFF. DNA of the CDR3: TGCGCCAGCAGCACGGACCCGGACACTGAAGCTTTCTTT.

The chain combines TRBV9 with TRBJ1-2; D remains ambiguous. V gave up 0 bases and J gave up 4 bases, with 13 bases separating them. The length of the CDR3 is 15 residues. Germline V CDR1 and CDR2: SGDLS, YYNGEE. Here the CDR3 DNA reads TGTGCCAGCAGCGTAGACCCCGCCCAAGGCTATGGCTACACCTTC. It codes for CASSVDPAQGYGYTF.

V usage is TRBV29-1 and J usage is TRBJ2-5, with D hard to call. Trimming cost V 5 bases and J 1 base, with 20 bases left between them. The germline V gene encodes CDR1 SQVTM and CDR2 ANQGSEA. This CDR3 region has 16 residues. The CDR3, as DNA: TGCAGCGTTTTAATTCCGACAACCACAATCCAAGAGACCCAGTACTTC. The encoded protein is CSVLIPTTTIQETQYF.

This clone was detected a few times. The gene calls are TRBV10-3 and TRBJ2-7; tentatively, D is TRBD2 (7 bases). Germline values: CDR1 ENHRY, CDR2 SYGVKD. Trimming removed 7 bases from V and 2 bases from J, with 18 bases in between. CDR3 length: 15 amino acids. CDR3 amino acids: CAINSRGEGPYEQYF. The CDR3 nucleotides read TGTGCCATCAATTCAAGGGGGGAGGGCCCCTACGAGCAGTACTTC.

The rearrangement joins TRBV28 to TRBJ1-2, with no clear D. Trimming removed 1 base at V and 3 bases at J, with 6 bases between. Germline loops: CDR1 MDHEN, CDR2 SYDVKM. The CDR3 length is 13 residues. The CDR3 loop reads CASSLSGDYGYTF. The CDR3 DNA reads TGTGCCAGCAGTTTATCCGGGGACTATGGCTACACCTTC.

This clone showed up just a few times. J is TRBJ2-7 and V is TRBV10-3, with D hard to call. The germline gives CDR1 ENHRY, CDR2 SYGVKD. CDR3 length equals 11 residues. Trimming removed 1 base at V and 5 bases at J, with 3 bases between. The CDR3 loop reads CAISEFDEQYF. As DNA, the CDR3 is TGTGCCATCAGTGAGTTCGACGAGCAGTACTTC.

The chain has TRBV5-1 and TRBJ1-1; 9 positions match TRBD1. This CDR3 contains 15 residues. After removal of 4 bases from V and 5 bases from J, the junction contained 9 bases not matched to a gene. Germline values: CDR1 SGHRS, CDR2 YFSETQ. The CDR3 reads CASSGSTGGKTEAFF. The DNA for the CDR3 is TGCGCCAGCAGCGGATCCACAGGGGGCAAGACTGAAGCTTTCTTT. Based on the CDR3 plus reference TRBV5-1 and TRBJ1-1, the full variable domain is KAGVTQTPRYLIKTRGQQVTLSCSPISGHRSVSWYQQTPGQGLQFLFEYFSETQRNKGNFPGRFSGRQFSNSRSEMNVSTLELGDSALYLCASSGSTGGKTEAFFGQGTRLTVV.

In DNA, the CDR3 is TGCGCCAGCAGCCCGAGCACAGGAGTAACCAATCAGCCCCAGCATTTT. Protein sequence: CASSPSTGVTNQPQHF. The rearrangement links TRBV4-1 to TRBJ1-5; a possible D gene is TRBD1 (5 bases). The CDR3 has 16 residues. Germline CDR1 MGHRA, CDR2 YSYEKL. Trimming took 4 bases from V and 3 from J, leaving 16 bases between them.

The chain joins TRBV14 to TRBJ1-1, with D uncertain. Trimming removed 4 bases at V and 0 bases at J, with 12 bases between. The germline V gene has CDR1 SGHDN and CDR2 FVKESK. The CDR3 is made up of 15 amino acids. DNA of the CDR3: TGTGCCAGCAGCCCACTCCAAGGTGTGAACACTGAAGCTTTCTTT. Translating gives CASSPLQGVNTEAFF.

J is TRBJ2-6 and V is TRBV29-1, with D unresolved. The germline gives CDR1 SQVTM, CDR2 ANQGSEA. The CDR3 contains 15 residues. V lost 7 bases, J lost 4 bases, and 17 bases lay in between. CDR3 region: CSALIAPRGANVLTF. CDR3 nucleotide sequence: TGCAGCGCGCTAATCGCCCCTAGGGGGGCCAACGTCCTGACTTTC.